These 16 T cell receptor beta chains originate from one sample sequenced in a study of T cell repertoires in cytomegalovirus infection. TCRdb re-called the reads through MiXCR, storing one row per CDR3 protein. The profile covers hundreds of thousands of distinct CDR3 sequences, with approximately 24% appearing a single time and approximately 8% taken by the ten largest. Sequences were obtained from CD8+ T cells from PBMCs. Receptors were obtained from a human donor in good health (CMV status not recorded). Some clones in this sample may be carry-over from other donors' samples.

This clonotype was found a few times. The CDR3 DNA is TGCAGCGTTGAAGGTGCGTCGGGCTTGCGTGCAGGGGAGCAGTACTTC. The encoded protein is CSVEGASGLRAGEQYF. The chain combines TRBV29-1 with TRBJ2-7, with D tentatively TRBD1 (5 bases). V was shortened by 1 base and J by 7 bases, with 23 bases between the two germline ends. The CDR3 is 16 residues long. The germline CDR1 and CDR2 sequences are SQVTM and ANQGSEA.

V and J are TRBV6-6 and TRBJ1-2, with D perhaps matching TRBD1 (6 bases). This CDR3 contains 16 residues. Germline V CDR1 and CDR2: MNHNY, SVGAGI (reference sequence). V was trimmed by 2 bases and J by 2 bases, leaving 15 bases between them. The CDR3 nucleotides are TGTGCCAGCAGTTACCCCCCAACAGGGTCAAACTATGGCTACACCTTC. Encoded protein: CASSYPPTGSNYGYTF.

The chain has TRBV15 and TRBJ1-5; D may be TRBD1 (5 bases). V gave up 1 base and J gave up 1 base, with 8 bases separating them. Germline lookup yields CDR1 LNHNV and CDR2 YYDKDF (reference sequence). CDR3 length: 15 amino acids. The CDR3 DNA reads TGTGCCACCAGCAGAGTCGCAGGGAGCAATCAGCCCCAGCATTTT. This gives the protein CATSRVAGSNQPQHF.

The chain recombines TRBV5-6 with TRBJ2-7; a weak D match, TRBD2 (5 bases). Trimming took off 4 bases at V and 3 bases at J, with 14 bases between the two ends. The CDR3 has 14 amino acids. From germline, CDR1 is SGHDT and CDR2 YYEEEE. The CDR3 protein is CASSPGGLLYEQYV. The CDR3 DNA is TGTGCCAGCAGCCCCGGAGGTCTCCTCTACGAGCAGTACGTC.

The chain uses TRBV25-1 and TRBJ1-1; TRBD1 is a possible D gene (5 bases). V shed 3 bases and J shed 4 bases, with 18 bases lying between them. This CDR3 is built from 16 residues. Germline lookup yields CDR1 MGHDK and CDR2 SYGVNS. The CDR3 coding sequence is TGTGCCAGCAGTGAGCCCCCCGCAGGGCGAAGCACTGAAGCTTTCTTT. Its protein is CASSEPPAGRSTEAFF.

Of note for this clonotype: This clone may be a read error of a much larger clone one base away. The CDR3 is CTSSLRAGGRSTDTQYF. The CDR3, as DNA: TGTACCAGCAGCTTAAGAGCCGGGGGCCGATCCACAGATACGCAGTATTTT. The chain links TRBV7-2 to TRBJ2-3; D is perhaps TRBD1 or TRBD2 (6 bases each). Germline CDR1 SGHTA, CDR2 FQGNSA. V was cut by 2 bases and J by 2 bases, with 17 bases left in between. CDR3 length: 17 residues.

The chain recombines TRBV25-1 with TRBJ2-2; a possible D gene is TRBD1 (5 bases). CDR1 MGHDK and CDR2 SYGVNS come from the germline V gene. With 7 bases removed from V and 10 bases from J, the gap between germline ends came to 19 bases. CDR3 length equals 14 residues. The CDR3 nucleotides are TGTGCCAGCACCGAAGGGCAGGGAATTGTGGAGCTGTTTTTT. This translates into CASTEGQGIVELFF.

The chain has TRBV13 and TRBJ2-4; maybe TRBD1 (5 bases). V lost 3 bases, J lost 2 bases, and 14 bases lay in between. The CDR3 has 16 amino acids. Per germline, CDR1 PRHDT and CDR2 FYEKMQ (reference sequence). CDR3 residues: CASSFEGALTKNIQYF. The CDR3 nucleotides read TGTGCCAGCAGCTTCGAAGGGGCCTTGACCAAAAACATTCAGTACTTC.

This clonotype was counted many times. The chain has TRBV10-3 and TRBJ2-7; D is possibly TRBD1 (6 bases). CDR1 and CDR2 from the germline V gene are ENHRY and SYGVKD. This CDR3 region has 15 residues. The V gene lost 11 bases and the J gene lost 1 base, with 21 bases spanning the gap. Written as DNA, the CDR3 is TGTGCCGTCATTTCCCCCTCCAGGGGATCCTACGAGCAGTACTTC. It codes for CAVISPSRGSYEQYF.

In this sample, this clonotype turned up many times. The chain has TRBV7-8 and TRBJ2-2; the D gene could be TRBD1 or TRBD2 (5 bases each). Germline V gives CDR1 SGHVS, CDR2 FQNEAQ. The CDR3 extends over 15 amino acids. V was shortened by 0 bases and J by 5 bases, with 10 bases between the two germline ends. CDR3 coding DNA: TGTGCCAGCAGCTTAGCTGGGACGGAAACCGGGGAGCTGTTTTTT. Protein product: CASSLAGTETGELFF.

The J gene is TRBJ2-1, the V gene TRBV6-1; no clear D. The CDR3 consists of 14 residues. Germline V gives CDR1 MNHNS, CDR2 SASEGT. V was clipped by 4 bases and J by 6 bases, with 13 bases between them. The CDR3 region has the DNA TGTGCCAGCAGTGGAGCGCCTGGCGTCAATGAGCAGTTCTTC. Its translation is CASSGAPGVNEQFF.

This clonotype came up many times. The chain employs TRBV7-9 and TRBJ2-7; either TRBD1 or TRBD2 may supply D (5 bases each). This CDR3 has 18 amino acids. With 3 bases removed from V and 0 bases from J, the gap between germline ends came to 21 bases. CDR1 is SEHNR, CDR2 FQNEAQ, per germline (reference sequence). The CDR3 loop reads CASSFGLEGPRSSYEQYV. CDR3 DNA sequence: TGTGCCAGCAGCTTCGGCCTTGAGGGACCGAGGAGCTCCTACGAGCAGTACGTC.

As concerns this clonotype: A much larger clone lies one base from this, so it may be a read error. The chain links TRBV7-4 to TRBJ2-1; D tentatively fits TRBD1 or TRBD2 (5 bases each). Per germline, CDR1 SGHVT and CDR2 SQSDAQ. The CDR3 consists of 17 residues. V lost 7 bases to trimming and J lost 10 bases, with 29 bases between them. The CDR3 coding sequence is TGTGCCAGCAACTCAGATTTCGGGACCGCTCGACACGGCGAGCAGTTCTTC. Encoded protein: CASNSDFGTARHGEQFF. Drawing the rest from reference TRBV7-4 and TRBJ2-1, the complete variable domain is GAGVSQSPRYKVAKRGRDVALRCDSISGHVTLYWYRQTLGQGSEVLTYSQSDAQRDKSGRPSGRFSAERPERSVSTLKIQRTEQGDSAVYLCASNSDFGTARHGEQFFGPGTRLTVL.

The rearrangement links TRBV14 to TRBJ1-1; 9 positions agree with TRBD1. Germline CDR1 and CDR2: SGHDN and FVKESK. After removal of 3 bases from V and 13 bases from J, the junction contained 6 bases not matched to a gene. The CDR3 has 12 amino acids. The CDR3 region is CASSQDRGPVFF. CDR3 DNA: TGTGCCAGCAGCCAGGACAGGGGACCAGTTTTCTTT.

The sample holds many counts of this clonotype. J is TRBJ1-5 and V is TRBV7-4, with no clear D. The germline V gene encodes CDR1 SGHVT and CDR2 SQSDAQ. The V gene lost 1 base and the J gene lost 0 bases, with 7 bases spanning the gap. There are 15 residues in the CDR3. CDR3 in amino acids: CASSLEGSSNQPQHF. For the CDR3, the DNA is TGTGCCAGCAGCTTAGAAGGCAGTAGCAATCAGCCCCAGCATTTT.

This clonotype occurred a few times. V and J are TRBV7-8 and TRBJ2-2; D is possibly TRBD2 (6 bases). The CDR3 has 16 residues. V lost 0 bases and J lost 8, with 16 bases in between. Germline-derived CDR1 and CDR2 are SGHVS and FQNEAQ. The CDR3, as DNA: TGTGCCAGCAGCTTAGCACTATCGGCTAGCGAGGGGGAGCTGTTTTTT. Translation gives CASSLALSASEGELFF.